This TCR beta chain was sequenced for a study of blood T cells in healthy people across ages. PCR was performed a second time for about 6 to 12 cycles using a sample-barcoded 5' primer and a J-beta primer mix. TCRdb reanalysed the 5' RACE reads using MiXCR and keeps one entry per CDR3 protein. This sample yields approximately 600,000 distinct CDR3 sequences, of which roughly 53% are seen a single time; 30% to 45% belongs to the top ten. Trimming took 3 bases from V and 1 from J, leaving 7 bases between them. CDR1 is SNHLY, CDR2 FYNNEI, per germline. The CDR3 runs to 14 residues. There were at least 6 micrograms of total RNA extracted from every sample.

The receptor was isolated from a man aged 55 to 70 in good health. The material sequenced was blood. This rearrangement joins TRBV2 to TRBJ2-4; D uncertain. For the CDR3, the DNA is TGTGCCAGCAGTGAGGCGGAGGCCAAAAACATTCAGTACTTC. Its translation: CASSEAEAKNIQYF.